The 7 T cell receptor beta chains reported below all come from one sample, sequenced in a study of spatial heterogeneity in lung cancer (dated by TCRdb to between 2019 and 2020). Receptors were amplified or captured by 5' RACE. Sequencing instrument: NextSeq 500. The public reads were reprocessed in TCRdb via fastp at Q25 and MiXCR, keeping in-frame beta chains. Each entry merges the rows of one CDR3 protein and shows their most common DNA and genes. The sample contains just under 5,000 distinct CDR3 sequences, roughly 27% of them found a single time. 42% of the sample comes from the top ten. The time point tag for this specimen amounts to: sample taken at primary tumor resection. TCR sequencing used whole RNA extracted from tumor and nontumor lung tissue, or from cryopreserved PBMC samples, without cell sorting. Sample: PBMCs, taken at surgery. Source of these receptors: a male donor with early-stage non-small cell lung cancer.

The table lists this clonotype with a few counts. The V call is TRBV28, the J call TRBJ2-3; TRBD1 matches at 11 bases. CDR3 length: 15 amino acids. V was clipped by 2 bases and J by 4 bases; unmatched bases: 2. Germline values: CDR1 MDHEN, CDR2 SYDVKM. The CDR3 loop is CASSLGGQGADTQYF. The CDR3 DNA reads as TGTGCCAGCAGTTTAGGGGGACAGGGGGCAGATACGCAGTATTTT.

The chain recombines TRBV12-3 or TRBV12-4 with TRBJ1-2, with a weak D call TRBD1 (5 bases). V was shortened by 7 bases and J by 0 bases, with 12 bases between the two germline ends. This CDR3 contains 14 residues. DNA for the CDR3: TGTGCCAGCAATCCCCGGGGGGCTAACTATGGCTACACCTTC. Amino acids: CASNPRGANYGYTF.

This clonotype has more than one count but fewer than ten. This chain connects TRBV6-5 to TRBJ2-7, with unresolved D. V lost 0 bases to trimming and J lost 4 bases, with 13 bases between them. The germline V gene has CDR1 MNHEY and CDR2 SVGAGI. This CDR3 region has 15 residues. This CDR3 reads CASSYSNRESYEQYF. The DNA of the CDR3 is TGTGCCAGCAGTTACTCGAATCGTGAGTCGTACGAGCAGTACTTC.

This chain connects TRBV7-6 to TRBJ1-5; D not certain. Per the germline V gene, CDR1 is SGHVS and CDR2 is FNYEAQ. The germline V and J ends were trimmed by 5 bases and 4 bases, with 9 bases remaining between them. The CDR3 is 13 amino acids. CDR3 bases: TGTGCCAGCAGCCTCGGGGAGAATCAGCCCCAGCATTTT. Translating it yields CASSLGENQPQHF.

Relative to its sample, this clonotype is medium-sized. This sequence joins TRBV10-3 and TRBJ2-3, with no clear D. V shed 10 bases and J shed 0 bases, with 11 bases lying between them. The CDR3 is 13 residues long. Germline CDR1 reads ENHRY; CDR2 reads SYGVKD. The CDR3: CATRSPSTDTQYF. CDR3 sequence (DNA): TGTGCCACTCGAAGTCCTAGCACAGATACGCAGTATTTT.

This clonotype is deemed medium-sized. V gene TRBV5-6 combines with J gene TRBJ1-2; no clear D gene. The CDR3 consists of 13 residues. Germline assignment: CDR1 SGHDT and CDR2 YYEEEE. V gave up 0 bases and J gave up 0 bases, with 3 bases separating them. The CDR3 bases are TGTGCCAGCAGCTTGGGAGCTAACTATGGCTACACCTTC. Its translation is CASSLGANYGYTF.

This clonotype counts as medium-sized. This chain links TRBV20-1 with TRBJ2-2; tentatively, D is TRBD2 (5 bases). This CDR3 region has 15 residues. V was trimmed by 0 bases and J by 1 base, leaving 9 bases between them. CDR1 and CDR2 from the germline V gene are DFQATT and SNEGSKA (reference sequence). The CDR3 DNA reads as TGCAGTGCTAGAGAGCGGGCCCAGAACACCGGGGAGCTGTTTTTT. The encoded protein is CSARERAQNTGELFF.